Sequencing of this T cell receptor (beta chain) was carried out in a study of memory CD4+ T cells and cytomegalovirus serostatus. Across the whole study: This sample comes from healthy Belgian adults, several CMV seropositive, approximately 25 seronegative.

Study findings and constraints: Each of 67 CMV-associated TCRbeta sequences occurred in one to five individuals. Suggested: most of the CMV-linked TCR signature lies in CD4+ memory cells.

The germline V gene has CDR1 LNHDA and CDR2 SQIVND (reference sequence). CDR3 length equals 14 residues. Deletions cut 7 bases from V and 2 bases from J, with 12 bases between. Clones were sequenced by immunoSEQ multiplex PCR, and TCRdb holds only the in-frame ones, with some missing. The sample holds some 45,000 clones, around 70% seen once. The sort gate was single viable CD3+CD4+CD8-CD45RO+ cells for memory CD4+ T cells. A note on this clone: What it binds is not known.

This chain uses TRBV19 with TRBJ1-3; unclear D gene. This sequence was found in an adult in good health and CMV-seropositive. Material for sequencing was memory CD4+ T cells from blood. In DNA form, the CDR3 reads TGTGCCAGTAACGAGGGTGACGCTGGAAACACCATATATTTT. It translates to CASNEGDAGNTIYF. Complete variable domain (other parts from reference TRBV19 and TRBJ1-3): DGGITQSPKYLFRKEGQNVTLSCEQNLNHDAMYWYRQDPGQGLRLIYYSQIVNDFQKGDIAEGYSVSREKKESFPLTVTSAQKNPTAFYLCASNEGDAGNTIYFGEGSWLTVV.